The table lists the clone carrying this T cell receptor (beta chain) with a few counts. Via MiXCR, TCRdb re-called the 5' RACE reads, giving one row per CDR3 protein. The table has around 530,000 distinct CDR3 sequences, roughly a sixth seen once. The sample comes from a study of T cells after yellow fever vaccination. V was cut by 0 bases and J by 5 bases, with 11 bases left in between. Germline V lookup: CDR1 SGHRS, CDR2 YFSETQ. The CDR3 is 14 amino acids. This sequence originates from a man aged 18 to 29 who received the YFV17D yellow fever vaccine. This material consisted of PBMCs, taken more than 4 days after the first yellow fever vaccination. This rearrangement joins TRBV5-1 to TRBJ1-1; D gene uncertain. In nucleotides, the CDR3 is TGCGCCAGCAGCTTGGAGGCTGCGCGGACTGAAGCTTTCTTT. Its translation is CASSLEAARTEAFF.